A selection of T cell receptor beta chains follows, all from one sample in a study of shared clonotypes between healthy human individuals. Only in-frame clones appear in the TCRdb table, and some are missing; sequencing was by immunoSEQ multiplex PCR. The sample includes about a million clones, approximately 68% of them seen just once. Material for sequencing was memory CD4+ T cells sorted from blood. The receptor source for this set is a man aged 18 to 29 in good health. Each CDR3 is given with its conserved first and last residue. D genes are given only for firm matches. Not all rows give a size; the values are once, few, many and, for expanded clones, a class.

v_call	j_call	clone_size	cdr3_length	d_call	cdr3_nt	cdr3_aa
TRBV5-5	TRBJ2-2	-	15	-	TGTGCCAGCAGCCGAAGCAAACCGAACACCGGGGAGCTGTTTTTT	CASSRSKPNTGELFF
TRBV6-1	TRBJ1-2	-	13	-	TGTGCCAGCAGTGAAACCGGGCGACAGGGCTACACCTTC	CASSETGRQGYTF
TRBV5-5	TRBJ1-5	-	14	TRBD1	TGTGCCAGCAGCCAGACAGGGAGGGACCAGCCCCAGCATTTT	CASSQTGRDQPQHF
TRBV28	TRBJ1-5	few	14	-	TGTGCCAGCAGTTTGGCAGGCCTCAATCAGCCCCAGCATTTT	CASSLAGLNQPQHF
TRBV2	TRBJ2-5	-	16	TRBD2	TGTGCCAGCAGTTCAGCCCCCGTGGCTAGCGGGGGGACCCAGTACTTC	CASSSAPVASGGTQYF
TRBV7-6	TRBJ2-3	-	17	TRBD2	TGTGCCAGCAGCTTATATCGAGCGGGAGGCCCTGGAGATACGCAGTATTTT	CASSLYRAGGPGDTQYF
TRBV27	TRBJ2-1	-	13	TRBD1	TGTGCCAGCAGTTTAGGGACAGGGACTGAGCAGTTCTTC	CASSLGTGTEQFF
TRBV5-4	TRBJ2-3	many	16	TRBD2	TGTGCCAGCAGCTTGTTAGCGGGAGGGGGCGTCGATACGCAGTATTTT	CASSLLAGGGVDTQYF
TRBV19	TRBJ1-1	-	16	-	TGTGCCAGTACGGGGGGAGACGGGAACTCCTTACCTGAAGCTTTCTTT	CASTGGDGNSLPEAFF
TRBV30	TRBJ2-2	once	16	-	TGTGCCTGGACCCCCGCGGGCAGGAGGTTCACCGGGGAGCTGTTTTTT	CAWTPAGRRFTGELFF
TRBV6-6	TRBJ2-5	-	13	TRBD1	TGTGCCAGCAGGACAGGGTCCCAAGAGACCCAGTACTTC	CASRTGSQETQYF
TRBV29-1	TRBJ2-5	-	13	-	TGCAGCGTTGGGACAAGTGGCCAAGAGACCCAGTACTTC	CSVGTSGQETQYF
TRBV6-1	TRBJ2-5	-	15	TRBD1	TGTGCCAGCAGTGAAGGTTCAGGGGGCCGGGAGACCCAGTACTTC	CASSEGSGGRETQYF
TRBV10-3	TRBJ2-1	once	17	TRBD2	TGTGCCACCAGCCCGGGACTAGCGGGGGTGAATTACAATGAGCAGTTCTTC	CATSPGLAGVNYNEQFF
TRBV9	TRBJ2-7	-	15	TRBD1	TGTGCCAGCAGCCCTCAATCAACAGGGGGCGGAGGACAGTACTTC	CASSPQSTGGGGQYF
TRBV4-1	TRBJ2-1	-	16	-	TGCGCCAGCAGCCAAGCAACAGGGAATTTGAACAATGAGCAGTTCTTC	CASSQATGNLNNEQFF
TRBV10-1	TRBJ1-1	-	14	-	TGCGCCAGCAGTGTTGGGGGCGCGAACACTGAAGCTTTCTTT	CASSVGGANTEAFF
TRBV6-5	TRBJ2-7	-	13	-	TGTGCCAGCCACAGACTGGGGTCCTACGAGCAGTACTTC	CASHRLGSYEQYF
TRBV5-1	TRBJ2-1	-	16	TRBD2	TGCGCCAGCAGCTCAGCCTTAGCGGGACCCTACAATGAGCAGTTCTTC	CASSSALAGPYNEQFF
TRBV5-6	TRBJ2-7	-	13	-	TGTGCCAGCAGCTTGTTCGTCGGAAACGAGCAGTACTTC	CASSLFVGNEQYF
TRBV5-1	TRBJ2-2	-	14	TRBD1	TGCGCCAGCGGGACGGGACAGGGTACCGGGGAGCTGTTTTTT	CASGTGQGTGELFF
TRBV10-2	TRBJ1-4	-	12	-	TGCGCCAGCAGGGGCCAGGCCGAAAAACTGTTTTTT	CASRGQAEKLFF
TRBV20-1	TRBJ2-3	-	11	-	TGCAGTGCTAGACGGGACTCCCGGCAGTATTTT	CSARRDSRQYF
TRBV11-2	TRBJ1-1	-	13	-	TGTGCCAGCAGCATCATTAGAGGGGCTGAAGCTTTCTTT	CASSIIRGAEAFF